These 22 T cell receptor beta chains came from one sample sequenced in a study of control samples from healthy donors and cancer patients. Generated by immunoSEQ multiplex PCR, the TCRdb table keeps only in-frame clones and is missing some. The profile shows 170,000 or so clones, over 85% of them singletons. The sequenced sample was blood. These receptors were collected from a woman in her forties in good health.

The CDR3 is CASSQVISSGQPYEQYF. CDR3 nucleotide sequence: TGTGCCAGCAGCCAAGTAATAAGCTCGGGACAGCCTTACGAGCAGTACTTC. This sequence joins TRBV3-1 (or the pseudogene TRBV3-2) and TRBJ2-7, with TRBD1 matching 7 bases. The junction had 13 bases not matched to a gene; V was cut back by 1 base and J by 4 bases. The CDR3 is made up of 17 amino acids. Per germline, CDR1 LGHDT and CDR2 YNNKEL (reference sequence).

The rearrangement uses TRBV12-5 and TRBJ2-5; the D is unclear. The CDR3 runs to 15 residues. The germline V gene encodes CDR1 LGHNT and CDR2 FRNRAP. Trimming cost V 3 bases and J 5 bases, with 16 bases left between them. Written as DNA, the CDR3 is TGTGCTAGTGGTTTCGGGCGTTCGGGCCGCGAGACCCAGTACTTC. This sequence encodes CASGFGRSGRETQYF.

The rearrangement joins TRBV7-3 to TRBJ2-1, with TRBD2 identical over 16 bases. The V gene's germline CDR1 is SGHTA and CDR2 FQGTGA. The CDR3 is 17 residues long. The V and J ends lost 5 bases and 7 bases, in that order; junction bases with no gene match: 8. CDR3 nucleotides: TGTGCCAGCAGCCGAGGGACTAGCGGGGGGGCCGGGAATGAGCAGTTCTTC. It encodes CASSRGTSGGAGNEQFF.

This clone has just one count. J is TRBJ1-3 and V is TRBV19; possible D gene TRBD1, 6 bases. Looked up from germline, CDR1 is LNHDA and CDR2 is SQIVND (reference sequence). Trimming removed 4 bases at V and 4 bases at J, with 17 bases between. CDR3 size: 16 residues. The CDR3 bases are TGTGCCAGTAGTACCTCGACAGGTACACTGGGAAACACCATATATTTT. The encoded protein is CASSTSTGTLGNTIYF.

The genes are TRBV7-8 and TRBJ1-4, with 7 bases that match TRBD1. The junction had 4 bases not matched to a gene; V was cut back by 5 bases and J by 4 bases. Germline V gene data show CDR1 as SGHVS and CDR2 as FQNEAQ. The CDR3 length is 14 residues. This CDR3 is CASSPRDSNEKLFF. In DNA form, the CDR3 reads TGTGCCAGCAGCCCACGGGACAGTAATGAAAAACTGTTTTTT.

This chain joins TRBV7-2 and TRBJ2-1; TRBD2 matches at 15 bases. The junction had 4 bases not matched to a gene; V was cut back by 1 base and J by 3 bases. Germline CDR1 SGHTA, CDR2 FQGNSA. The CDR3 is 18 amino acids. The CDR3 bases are TGTGCCAGCAGCTTAGAGGGGACTAGCGGGAGGTTCTACAATGAGCAGTTCTTC. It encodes CASSLEGTSGRFYNEQFF. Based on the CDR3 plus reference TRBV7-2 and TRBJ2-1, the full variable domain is GAGVSQSPSNKVTEKGKDVELRCDPISGHTALYWYRQSLGQGLEFLIYFQGNSAPDKSGLPSDRFSAERTGGSVSTLTIQRTQQEDSAVYLCASSLEGTSGRFYNEQFFGPGTRLTVL.

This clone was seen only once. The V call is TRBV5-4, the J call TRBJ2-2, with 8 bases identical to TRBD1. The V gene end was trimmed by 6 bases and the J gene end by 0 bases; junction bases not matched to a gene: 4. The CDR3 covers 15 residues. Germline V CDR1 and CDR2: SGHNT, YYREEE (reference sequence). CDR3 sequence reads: CASTPGQANTGELFF. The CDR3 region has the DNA TGTGCCAGCACCCCGGGACAGGCGAACACCGGGGAGCTGTTTTTT.

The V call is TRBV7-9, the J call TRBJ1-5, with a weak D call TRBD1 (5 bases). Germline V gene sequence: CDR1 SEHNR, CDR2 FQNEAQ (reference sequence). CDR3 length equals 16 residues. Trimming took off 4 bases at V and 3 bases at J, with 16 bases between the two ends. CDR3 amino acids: CASSSLGGVNNQPQHF. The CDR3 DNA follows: TGTGCCAGCAGCTCGCTCGGGGGGGTCAACAATCAGCCCCAGCATTTT.

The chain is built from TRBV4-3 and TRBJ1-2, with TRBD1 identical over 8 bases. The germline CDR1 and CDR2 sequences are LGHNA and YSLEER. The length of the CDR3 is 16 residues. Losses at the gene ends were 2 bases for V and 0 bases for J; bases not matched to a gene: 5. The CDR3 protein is CASSQTGQGPNYGYTF. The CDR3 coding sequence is TGCGCCAGCAGCCAAACCGGACAGGGCCCTAACTATGGCTACACCTTC.

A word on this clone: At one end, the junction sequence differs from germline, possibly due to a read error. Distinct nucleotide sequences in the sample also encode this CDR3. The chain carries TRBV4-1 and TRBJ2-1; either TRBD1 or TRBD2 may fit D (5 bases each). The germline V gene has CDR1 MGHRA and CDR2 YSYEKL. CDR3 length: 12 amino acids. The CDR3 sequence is CASSPWGNEQFF. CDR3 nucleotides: TGCGCTAGCAGCCCTTGGGGGAATGAGCAGTTCTTC.

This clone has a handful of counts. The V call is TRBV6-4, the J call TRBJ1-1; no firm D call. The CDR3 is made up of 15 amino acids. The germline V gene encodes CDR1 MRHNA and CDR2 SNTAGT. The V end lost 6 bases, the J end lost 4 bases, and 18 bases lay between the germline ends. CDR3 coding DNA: TGTGCCAGCAGAAACCGAACGGGAGCGAGCACTGAAGCTTTCTTT. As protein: CASRNRTGASTEAFF.

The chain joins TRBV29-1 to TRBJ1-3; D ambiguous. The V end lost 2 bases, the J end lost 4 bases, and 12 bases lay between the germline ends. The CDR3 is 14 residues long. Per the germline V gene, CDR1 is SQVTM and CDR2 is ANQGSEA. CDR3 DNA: TGCAGCGTTGAAAGTGGCCTGAGCGGAAACACCATATATTTT. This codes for CSVESGLSGNTIYF.

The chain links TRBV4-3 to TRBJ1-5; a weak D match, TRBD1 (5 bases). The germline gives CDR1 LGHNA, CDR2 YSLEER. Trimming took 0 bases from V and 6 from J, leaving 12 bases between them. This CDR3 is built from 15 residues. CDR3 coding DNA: TGCGCCAGCAGCCAAGATGATGGGGGTCTTCAGCCCCAGCATTTT. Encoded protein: CASSQDDGGLQPQHF.

CDR3 nucleotides: TGCGCCAGCAGCTTCGGGACAGGAGATTATGGCTACACCTTC. Translation: CASSFGTGDYGYTF. This chain uses TRBV5-1 with TRBJ1-2; 8 bases align to TRBD1. CDR1 is SGHRS, CDR2 YFSETQ, per germline. The CDR3 runs to 14 residues. J was trimmed by 5 bases and V by 2 bases; bases with no gene match: 5.

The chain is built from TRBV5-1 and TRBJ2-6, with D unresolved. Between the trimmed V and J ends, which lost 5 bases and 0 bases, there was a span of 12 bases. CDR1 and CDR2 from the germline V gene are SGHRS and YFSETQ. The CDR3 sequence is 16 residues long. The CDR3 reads CASSLTQSSGANVLTF. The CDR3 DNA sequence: TGCGCCAGCAGTTTGACCCAGAGCTCTGGGGCCAACGTCCTGACTTTC.

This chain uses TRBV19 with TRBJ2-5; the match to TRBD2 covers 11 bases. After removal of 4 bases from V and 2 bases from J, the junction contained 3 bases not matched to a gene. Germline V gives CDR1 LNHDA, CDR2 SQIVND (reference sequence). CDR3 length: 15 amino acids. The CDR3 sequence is CASSTLAGEQETQYF. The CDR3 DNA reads TGTGCCAGTAGTACACTAGCGGGGGAGCAAGAGACCCAGTACTTC.

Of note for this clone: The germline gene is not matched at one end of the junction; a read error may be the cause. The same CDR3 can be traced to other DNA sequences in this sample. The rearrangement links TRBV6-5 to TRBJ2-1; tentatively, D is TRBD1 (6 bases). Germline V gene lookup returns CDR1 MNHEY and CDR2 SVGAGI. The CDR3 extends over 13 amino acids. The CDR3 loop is CASSYSTGNEQFF. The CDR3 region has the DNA TGTGCCAGCAGCTACTCGACAGGCAATGAGCAGTTCTTC.

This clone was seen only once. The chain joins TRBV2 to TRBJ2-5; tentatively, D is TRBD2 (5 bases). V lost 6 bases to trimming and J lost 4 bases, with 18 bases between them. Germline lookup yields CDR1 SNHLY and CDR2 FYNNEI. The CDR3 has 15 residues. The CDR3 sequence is CASSPRPGSRETQYF. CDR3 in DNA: TGTGCCAGCAGCCCACGGCCGGGGAGCAGAGAGACCCAGTACTTC. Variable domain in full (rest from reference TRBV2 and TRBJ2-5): EPEVTQTPSHQVTQMGQEVILRCVPISNHLYFYWYRQILGQKVEFLVSFYNNEISEKSEIFDDQFSVERPDGSNFTLKIRSTKLEDSAMYFCASSPRPGSRETQYFGPGTRLLVL.

The CDR3 sequence: CASSVRTGSPGELFF. Written as DNA, the CDR3 is TGCGCCAGCAGCGTCCGGACAGGGTCTCCCGGGGAGCTGTTTTTT. The chain has TRBV5-1 and TRBJ2-2, with 8 bases lining up with TRBD1. The CDR3 length is 15 residues. V lost 4 bases to trimming and J lost 6 bases; unmatched junction nucleotides: 8. Looked up from germline, CDR1 is SGHRS and CDR2 is YFSETQ.

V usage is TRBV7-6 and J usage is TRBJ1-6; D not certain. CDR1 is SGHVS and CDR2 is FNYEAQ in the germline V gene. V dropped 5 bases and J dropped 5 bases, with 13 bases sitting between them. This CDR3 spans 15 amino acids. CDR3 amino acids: CASSPGRLNNSPLHF. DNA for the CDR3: TGTGCCAGCAGCCCCGGGAGGCTCAATAATTCACCCCTCCACTTT.

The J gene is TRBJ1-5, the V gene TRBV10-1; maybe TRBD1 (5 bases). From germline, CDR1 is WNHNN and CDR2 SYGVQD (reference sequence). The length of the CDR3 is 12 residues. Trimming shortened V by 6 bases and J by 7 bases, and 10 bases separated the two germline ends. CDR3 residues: CASRLRDQPQHF. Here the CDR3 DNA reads TGCGCCAGCAGACTCAGGGACCAGCCCCAGCATTTT.

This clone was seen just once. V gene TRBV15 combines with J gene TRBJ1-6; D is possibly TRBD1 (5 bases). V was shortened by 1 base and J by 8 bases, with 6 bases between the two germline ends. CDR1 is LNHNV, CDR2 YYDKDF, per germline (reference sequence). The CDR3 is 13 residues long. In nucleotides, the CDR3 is TGTGCCACCAGCAGAGGGGGGGATTCACCCCTCCACTTT. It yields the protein CATSRGGDSPLHF.